This T cell receptor (beta chain) stems from a study of T-cell memory formation after mild COVID-19 (dated by TCRdb to about 2021). With regard to the full study: Most TCR sequence clusters were specific to one of the two donors. Longitudinal TCRalpha and TCRbeta repertoire sequencing tracked T-cell clones expanding and contracting after mild COVID-19 in a couple of donors. The cohort was made up of two young adult volunteers, one female and one male, who were previously healthy. The investigation overall reported the following: Contracting CD4+ clones appeared mostly in the CM and EM memory subsets, whereas CD8+ clones were enriched in EMRA. Balanced CD4/CD8 phenotypes were observed for clones contracting from day 15 to 85, whereas a bias towards CD4+ was observed for a second wave of clones expanding from day 15 to 37. SARS-CoV-2 specificity was not confirmed for the second-wave clones peaking on day 37. Only two mild cases were covered by the study, and larger cohorts that include severe cases with pre-infection samples were considered necessary. Some responding clones were detected in pre-infection memory, which suggested that pre-existing cross-reactive memory T cells had joined the SARS-CoV-2 response.

The germline V end is reduced by 5 bases and the J end by 4 bases; junction bases left unmatched: 1. The CDR3 starts with the cysteine, ends with the phenylalanine, and has 12 residues. Of all the DNA, just the CDR3 is kept, 36 bases in frame from base 1. The germline V gene supplies CDR1 MNHEY and CDR2 SVGAGI. Concerning this clonotype: Its antigen remains undetermined. No base quality information exists; no much larger clone differs at one position.

Ficoll-Paque density gradient centrifugation was used to isolate PBMCs. Reads for this sample came from an Illumina NovaSeq 6000. cDNA libraries for TCRalpha and TCRbeta were prepared by 5'RACE using constant-segment primers, with sample barcodes and unique molecular identifiers added. Trizol reagent was used to extract RNA from every sample. Library amplification was performed in two PCR steps, and a second sample barcode and Illumina TruSeq adapters were introduced in the second step. The libraries were sequenced on an Illumina NovaSeq using 2 x 150 bp paired-end reads. Turning to the authors' computational methods: The reads were demultiplexed and collapsed into UMI-guided consensus sequences using migec v1.2.7. With mixcr v2.1.11, UMI consensuses were aligned to TRA and TRB V and J templates and assembled into clonotypes. Expanded or contracted clonotypes were those called significant by both edgeR and NoisET, with noise models trained on biological replicates. For edgeR calls, the cutoffs were a false discovery rate-adjusted p below 0.01 and a log2 fold-change threshold of 1. As an exploratory analysis of dynamics, max-normalized trajectories of the 1000 most abundant clonotypes were examined by PCA with hierarchical clustering. Separately sequenced CD4+ and CD8+ repertoires were used to assign the CD4 or CD8 phenotype of responding clones. The raw public reads went through TCRdb reprocessing: fastp at Q25, MiXCR clone calling, in-frame beta chains kept. All rows with the same CDR3 protein become a single entry with the most common DNA and genes. These V and J calls originate from TCRdb's pipeline instead of the authors' own analysis. The sample data list more than 80,000 distinct CDR3 sequences, and roughly 12% of these were observed just once. Around 25% of the sample rests with the top ten.

In this chain, TRBV6-5 is recombined with TRBJ2-7, and TRBD1 aligns with 8 junction nucleotides. Sequencing input: PBMCs or a T cell subset sorted from them (not recorded which). The receptor comes from an adult woman who had mild COVID-19 (a few samples of this study predate the infection). The sample titles of this study are shuffled in the database, so cell type and time point are left out; the donor was told from shared clones. The nucleotide sequence reads as follows: TGTGCCAGCAGTGACAGGGGATACGAGCAGTACTTC. Translated, this gives CASSDRGYEQYF.